The clone carrying this T cell receptor beta chain was counted a few times. During active infection, Seattle patients enrolled and were then monitored through disease. Trimming shortened V by 3 bases and J by 10 bases, and 15 bases separated the two germline ends. CDR3 size: 13 residues. Germline V gene sequence: CDR1 SGHTA, CDR2 FQGNSA. Methods used by the authors: Estimated nucleated cell counts came from reference gene primer amplification. Clones were sequenced by immunoSEQ multiplex PCR, and TCRdb holds only the in-frame ones, with some missing. The V and J calls and the clone size are those of that table, but D and trimming were determined from the DNA. The sample lists 150,000 or so clones, roughly 80% occurring once. The record originates from a study of blood T cell repertoires in COVID-19. Study-level background: The United States, Italy and Spain supplied acute and convalescent COVID-19 samples.

This chain connects TRBV7-2 to TRBJ2-5, with D perhaps matching TRBD2 (5 bases). The sample taken for sequencing was peripheral blood. The sequence came from a woman between 70 and 85 years old with COVID-19, enrolled during active disease. CDR3 sequence: CASSLGFLRDQYF. The CDR3 bases are TGTGCCAGCAGCTTGGGTTTTTTGAGGGACCAGTACTTC.